These 4 T cell receptor beta chains originate from one sample sequenced in a study of long-term antiretroviral therapy in people with HIV. Survey-level immunoSEQ v3.0 assays were run. The data were produced by immunoSEQ multiplex PCR, yet TCRdb's version contains in-frame clones alone and is incomplete. The sample includes over 30,000 clones, 86% of them seen just once. Sequences were derived from unsorted PBMCs, sampled 1.2 years after starting antiretroviral therapy. The receptors were gathered from a woman aged 45-65 years with HIV.

V gene TRBV5-1 combines with J gene TRBJ2-1; TRBD2 agrees at 10 bases. This CDR3 region has 15 residues. V shed 0 bases and J 5 bases; nucleotides not matched to a gene: 2. Germline-derived CDR1 and CDR2 are SGHRS and YFSETQ. Written as DNA, the CDR3 is TGCGCCAGCAGCTTGGAAGCGGGGGGGAACAATGAGCAGTTCTTC. Protein: CASSLEAGGNNEQFF.

The chain recombines TRBV7-9 with TRBJ2-2; D may be TRBD1 (5 bases). Germline V gene sequence: CDR1 SEHNR, CDR2 FQNEAQ (reference sequence). V lost 7 bases and J 6 bases, leaving 15 bases between the germline ends. The CDR3 totals 14 residues. The CDR3 region is CASIGFEGAGELFF. The DNA of the CDR3 is TGTGCCAGCATAGGGTTCGAAGGGGCCGGGGAGCTGTTTTTT.

The genes are TRBV6-1 and TRBJ1-4; TRBD1 aligns across 9 bases. V was clipped by 0 bases and J by 7 bases; unmatched bases: 3. Per germline, CDR1 MNHNS and CDR2 SASEGT. This CDR3 has 15 amino acids. CDR3 residues: CASSEARGQGEKLFF. CDR3 nucleotide sequence: TGTGCCAGCAGTGAAGCAAGGGGACAGGGTGAAAAACTGTTTTTT.

The chain uses TRBV19 and TRBJ1-2, with D maybe TRBD1 (5 bases). CDR1 and CDR2 (germline): LNHDA, SQIVND (reference sequence). The CDR3 has 13 residues. V lost 5 bases and J 1 base, leaving 8 bases between the germline ends. CDR3: CASSRGVNYGYTF. The CDR3 nucleotides are TGTGCCAGTAGTCGAGGGGTTAACTATGGCTACACCTTC.